This T cell receptor (beta chain) is from a study of CD4 T cells in relation to SARS-CoV-2 and coronaviruses. As regards this clone: Its specificity is not known.

The table came from immunoSEQ multiplex PCR; TCRdb's copy has only in-frame clones and leaves some out. The sample holds roughly 38,000 clones, nearly 85% seen once. The CDR3 contains 11 residues. V was clipped by 8 bases and J by 8 bases, with 12 bases between them. Germline V gives CDR1 SEHNR, CDR2 FQNEAQ (reference sequence). Sequencing used naive CD4+ T cells from PBMCs, cultured in vitro. Subset denoted: naive CD4+ T cells isolated by negative enrichment. The clonotype comes from an adult with COVID-19. V is TRBV7-9 and J is TRBJ1-2, with D perhaps matching TRBD1 (5 bases). CDR3 DNA sequence: TGTGCCAGCGACAGCTACGGAGGCTACACCTTC. The encoded protein is CASDSYGGYTF.